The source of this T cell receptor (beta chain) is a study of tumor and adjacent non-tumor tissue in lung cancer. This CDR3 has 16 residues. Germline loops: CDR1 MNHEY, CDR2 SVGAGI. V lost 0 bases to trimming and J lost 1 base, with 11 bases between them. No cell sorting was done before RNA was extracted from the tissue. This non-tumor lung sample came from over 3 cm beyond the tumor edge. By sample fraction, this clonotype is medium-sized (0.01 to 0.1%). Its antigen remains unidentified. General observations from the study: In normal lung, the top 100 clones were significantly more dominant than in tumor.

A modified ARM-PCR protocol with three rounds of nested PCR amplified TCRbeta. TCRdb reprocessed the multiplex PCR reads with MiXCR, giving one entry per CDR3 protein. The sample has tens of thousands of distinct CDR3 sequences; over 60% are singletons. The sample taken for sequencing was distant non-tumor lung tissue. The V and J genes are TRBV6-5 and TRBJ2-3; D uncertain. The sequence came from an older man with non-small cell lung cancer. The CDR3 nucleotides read TGTGCCAGCAGTTACTCGATTCCCCCGGGCACAGATACGCAGTATTTT. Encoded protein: CASSYSIPPGTDTQYF.